The 22 T cell receptor beta chains given below trace back to one sample, sequenced in a study of cytotoxic CD8 clonotypes in ibrutinib-treated CLL (dated by TCRdb to 2020 to 2022). Preparation of the library involved the immunoSEQ multiplex PCR assay. As stored in TCRdb, this immuneACCESS dataset retains in-frame rearrangements with V and J assigned. A fraction of the clones does not appear; measured against another copy, unresolved V genes explain less than half of the discrepancy, and the remainder lacks a known reason. In all, the sample holds 150,000 or so clones, and 75% to 80% of those were seen once. Of the sample, around 4.9% is held by the ten largest clones. What the time point label conveys for this sample: approximately 25 months on ibrutinib. Sequences were derived from PBMCs, sampled after 24 months of ibrutinib treatment. These receptors all stem from a human donor with chronic lymphocytic leukemia.

The chain carries TRBV5-1 and TRBJ2-7, with D tentatively TRBD1 (6 bases). Looked up from germline, CDR1 is SGHRS and CDR2 is YFSETQ. The CDR3 totals 12 residues. Trimming cost V 4 bases and J 12 bases, with 17 bases left between them. The DNA for the CDR3 is TGCGCCAGCAGCGCCCCGGGACACCGGGCGTACTTC. Its protein product is CASSAPGHRAYF.

This clone was seen a handful of times. This sequence joins TRBV4-2 and TRBJ1-2; D is undetermined. With 1 base removed from V and 2 bases from J, the gap between germline ends came to 11 bases. The CDR3 extends over 15 amino acids. Germline V gene data show CDR1 as LGHNA and CDR2 as YNFKEQ. Written as DNA, the CDR3 is TGTGCCAGCAGCCAAGCGGGCACAGCAAACTATGGCTACACCTTC. Its protein is CASSQAGTANYGYTF.

This clone came up a few times. The chain links TRBV28 to TRBJ1-2, with TRBD1 identical over 7 bases. V was clipped by 7 bases and J by 4 bases; unmatched bases: 3. The CDR3 spans 12 residues. CDR1 MDHEN and CDR2 SYDVKM come from the germline V gene. The CDR3 loop is CASKGQIYGYTF. The CDR3 nucleotides are TGTGCCAGCAAGGGACAGATCTATGGCTACACCTTC.

This clone appeared once. This chain joins TRBV28 and TRBJ2-5; the D gene is possibly TRBD1 (6 bases). With 5 bases removed from V and 5 bases from J, the gap between germline ends came to 12 bases. Per germline, CDR1 MDHEN and CDR2 SYDVKM. CDR3 length: 13 residues. DNA for the CDR3: TGTGCCAGCAGTCCAACAGGGTTGGAGACCCAGTACTTC. Encoded protein: CASSPTGLETQYF.

J is TRBJ2-7 and V is TRBV6-5, with 7 bases that match TRBD1. This CDR3 is built from 15 residues. V shed 1 base and J 6 bases; nucleotides not matched to a gene: 9. Looked up from germline, CDR1 is MNHEY and CDR2 is SVGAGI. The CDR3: CASSYLGQRNGEQYF. DNA for the CDR3: TGTGCCAGCAGTTACTTGGGACAGCGAAACGGCGAGCAGTACTTC.

This clone occurred a few times. The chain recombines TRBV7-2 with TRBJ1-1; no clear D. Germline CDR1 and CDR2: SGHTA and FQGNSA. V lost 5 bases, J lost 5 bases, and 18 bases lay in between. The CDR3 is made up of 15 amino acids. The DNA of the CDR3 is TGTGCCAGCAGCCCACCGGGAGGCATAGGTACTGAAGCTTTCTTT. This gives the protein CASSPPGGIGTEAFF.

The chain carries TRBV4-3 and TRBJ1-6, with D perhaps TRBD1 (5 bases). Per the germline V gene, CDR1 is LGHNA and CDR2 is YSLEER. The CDR3 is made up of 16 amino acids. V shed 0 bases and J shed 5 bases, with 11 bases lying between them. This CDR3 reads CASSQDHGANNSPLHF. The DNA for the CDR3 is TGCGCCAGCAGCCAAGATCACGGGGCAAATAATTCACCCCTCCACTTT.

J is TRBJ2-3 and V is TRBV7-6; D perhaps matches TRBD2 (6 bases). Between the trimmed V and J ends, which lost 7 bases and 1 base, there was a span of 15 bases. The germline V gene encodes CDR1 SGHVS and CDR2 FNYEAQ. The CDR3 is 15 amino acids. CDR3 nucleotides: TGTGCCAGCACCCCTAACCCGGGGGGCACAGATACGCAGTATTTT. It codes for CASTPNPGGTDTQYF.

This chain uses TRBV18 with TRBJ2-7, with 14 positions matching TRBD2. Germline loops: CDR1 KGHSH, CDR2 LQKENI. The J segment lost 5 bases and the V segment lost 3 bases, leaving 3 bases of the junction unmatched. The CDR3 loop spans 15 amino acids. CDR3 residues: CASSPGLAGVDEQYF. CDR3 nucleotides: TGTGCCAGCTCACCGGGACTAGCGGGAGTTGACGAGCAGTACTTC.

The chain recombines TRBV5-1 with TRBJ2-5; TRBD2 matches 10 bases. The CDR3 is made up of 16 amino acids. Trimming removed 0 bases from V and 7 bases from J; junction bases left unmatched: 9. The germline V gene encodes CDR1 SGHRS and CDR2 YFSETQ. The CDR3 sequence: CASSLGSSGGLGTQYF. CDR3 bases: TGCGCCAGCAGCTTGGGGTCTAGCGGGGGCCTCGGGACCCAGTACTTC.

V is TRBV7-2 and J is TRBJ2-1; TRBD2 matches 7 bases. The germline gives CDR1 SGHTA, CDR2 FQGNSA. This CDR3 comprises 14 residues. J gave up 7 bases and V 8 bases, and 11 bases lay outside the gene matches. The CDR3 loop reads CASEGGVRWNEQFF. The DNA for the CDR3 is TGTGCCAGCGAGGGAGGGGTACGGTGGAATGAGCAGTTCTTC.

As regards this clone: Other DNA variants within this sample encode the same CDR3. This sequence joins TRBV9 and TRBJ1-4, with D possibly being TRBD1 (5 bases). CDR3 length: 14 residues. The germline V gene has CDR1 SGDLS and CDR2 YYNGEE. Trimming removed 7 bases from V and 0 bases from J, with 10 bases in between. The CDR3 protein is CASSPTATNEKLFF. CDR3 in DNA: TGTGCCAGCTCCCCGACAGCAACTAATGAAAAACTGTTTTTT.

This chain connects TRBV28 to TRBJ1-5; no definite D call. V was cut by 4 bases and J by 6 bases, with 13 bases left in between. Germline V gene lookup returns CDR1 MDHEN and CDR2 SYDVKM. This CDR3 spans 14 amino acids. CDR3 in amino acids: CASSSRWRGQPQHF. The DNA for the CDR3 is TGTGCCAGCAGTTCCCGGTGGCGGGGTCAGCCCCAGCATTTT. Using reference TRBV28 and TRBJ1-5 for the parts outside the CDR3, the full variable domain is DVKVTQSSRYLVKRTGEKVFLECVQDMDHENMFWYRQDPGLGLRLIYFSYDVKMKEKGDIPEGYSVSREKKERFSLILESASTNQTSMYLCASSSRWRGQPQHFGDGTRLSIL.

The sample holds one count of this clone. The chain has TRBV25-1 and TRBJ2-7, with D maybe TRBD1 (6 bases). The V gene's germline CDR1 is MGHDK and CDR2 SYGVNS. V lost 4 bases to trimming and J lost 8 bases, with 12 bases between them. There are 12 residues in the CDR3. CDR3 protein: CASSASDSQQYF. The DNA for the CDR3 is TGTGCCAGCAGTGCCTCGGACAGCCAGCAGTACTTC.

The chain combines TRBV15 with TRBJ1-1; weak D call: TRBD1 (5 bases). V lost 0 bases to trimming and J lost 3 bases, with 17 bases between them. Germline V gene sequence: CDR1 LNHNV, CDR2 YYDKDF (reference sequence). The CDR3 has 17 amino acids. CDR3 sequence: CATSRDGRTTRDTEAFF. CDR3 bases: TGTGCCACCAGCAGAGATGGTCGGACAACGCGGGACACTGAAGCTTTCTTT.

This clone was seen a few times. The chain employs TRBV19 and TRBJ1-5, with TRBD1 matching over 8 bases. Trimming took 8 bases from V and 4 from J; bases not matched to a gene: 4. The V gene's germline CDR1 is LNHDA and CDR2 SQIVND (reference sequence). The CDR3 runs to 13 residues. The CDR3 coding sequence is TGTGCCAGTCGAGACAGGGGTAATCAGCCCCAGCATTTT. Translated, it gives CASRDRGNQPQHF.

The chain couples TRBV14 to TRBJ2-1; 8 positions match TRBD2. With V trimmed by 3 bases and J by 2 bases, 9 bases remained unmatched. CDR1 and CDR2 (germline): SGHDN, FVKESK. The CDR3 runs 17 residues. The CDR3 DNA sequence: TGTGCCAGCAGCCAGGATATGGGGCGGGGGGCCTACAATGAGCAGTTCTTC. It yields the protein CASSQDMGRGAYNEQFF.

This clone turned up a few times. V usage is TRBV5-1 and J usage is TRBJ2-5; no definite D call. The CDR3 extends over 16 amino acids. From germline, CDR1 is SGHRS and CDR2 YFSETQ. V was shortened by 4 bases and J by 2 bases, with 18 bases between the two germline ends. The CDR3 reads CASSPSGHPVQETQYF. DNA for the CDR3: TGCGCCAGCAGCCCCTCGGGCCACCCCGTTCAAGAGACCCAGTACTTC. Based on the CDR3 plus reference TRBV5-1 and TRBJ2-5, the full variable domain is KAGVTQTPRYLIKTRGQQVTLSCSPISGHRSVSWYQQTPGQGLQFLFEYFSETQRNKGNFPGRFSGRQFSNSRSEMNVSTLELGDSALYLCASSPSGHPVQETQYFGPGTRLLVL.

The rearrangement links TRBV6-1 to TRBJ1-6, with D possibly matching TRBD1 (6 bases). There are 17 residues in the CDR3. CDR1 is MNHNS, CDR2 SASEGT, per germline. The V gene lost 5 bases and the J gene lost 0 bases, with 14 bases spanning the gap. The CDR3 reads CASSKETRGSYNSPLHF. The CDR3 DNA reads as TGTGCCAGCAGTAAAGAGACCAGGGGCTCCTATAATTCACCCCTCCACTTT.

This clone has ten or more counts. V gene TRBV4-1 combines with J gene TRBJ1-5; D is possibly TRBD1 (5 bases). V was cut by 4 bases and J by 0 bases, with 16 bases left in between. The germline V gene has CDR1 MGHRA and CDR2 YSYEKL. The CDR3 sequence is 17 residues long. The CDR3 DNA reads TGCGCCAGCAGCCTGGGGCACCGGGCTGGTAGCAATCAGCCCCAGCATTTT. Encoded protein: CASSLGHRAGSNQPQHF.

The gene calls are TRBV2 and TRBJ2-3; TRBD2 matches 9 bases. The germline V gene encodes CDR1 SNHLY and CDR2 FYNNEI. V shed 5 bases and J 5 bases; nucleotides not matched to a gene: 8. The CDR3 is 15 amino acids. This CDR3 is CASSLVREGGDTQYF. The CDR3 DNA follows: TGTGCCAGCAGTTTGGTGCGGGAGGGGGGAGATACGCAGTATTTT.

This chain's CDR3 is CASSTQGAGELFF. The CDR3 DNA is TGCGCCAGCAGCACCCAGGGGGCCGGGGAGCTGTTTTTT. The chain combines TRBV5-1 with TRBJ2-2; TRBD1 aligns across 7 bases. Germline V CDR1 and CDR2: SGHRS, YFSETQ. The CDR3 extends over 13 amino acids. The J segment lost 6 bases and the V segment lost 4 bases, leaving 3 bases of the junction unmatched.